The 7 T cell receptor beta chains below come from one sample, sequenced in a study of blood T cell repertoires in COVID-19. Method: immunoSEQ multiplex PCR; TCRdb's copy keeps in-frame clones and lacks some. Of around 270,000 clones listed, about 89% are singletons. Sequencing was carried out using peripheral blood. These receptors were collected from a young man with acute or convalescent COVID-19.

The chain is built from TRBV5-4 and TRBJ2-7, with TRBD1 identical over 11 bases. CDR1 and CDR2 from the germline V gene are SGHNT and YYREEE (reference sequence). The CDR3 is 15 amino acids. V lost 3 bases, J lost 4 bases, and 6 bases stayed unmatched. The CDR3: CASSSGTGGFYEQYF. CDR3 bases: TGTGCCAGCAGCTCCGGGACAGGGGGTTTTTACGAGCAGTACTTC. Using reference TRBV5-4 and TRBJ2-7 for the parts outside the CDR3, the full variable domain is ETGVTQSPTHLIKTRGQQVTLRCSSQSGHNTVSWYQQALGQGPQFIFQYYREEENGRGNFPPRFSGLQFPNYSSELNVNALELDDSALYLCASSSGTGGFYEQYFGPGTRLTVT.

V gene TRBV18 combines with J gene TRBJ2-7, with 7 bases aligning to TRBD1. The CDR3 is made up of 15 amino acids. Unmatched junction bases numbered 3, after V lost 0 bases and J lost 1 base. In germline, CDR1 is KGHSH, CDR2 LQKENI. The CDR3 sequence is CASSPPQGVSYEQYF. The CDR3 DNA sequence: TGTGCCAGCTCACCACCCCAGGGGGTTTCCTACGAGCAGTACTTC.

The chain has TRBV28 and TRBJ1-1, with D unclear. The CDR3 is 13 residues long. The germline CDR1 and CDR2 sequences are MDHEN and SYDVKM. V was trimmed by 7 bases and J by 4 bases, leaving 13 bases between them. The DNA for the CDR3 is TGTGCCAGCACGGGGAAAAAGGCCACTGAAGCTTTCTTT. Its protein product is CASTGKKATEAFF.

V and J are TRBV12-5 and TRBJ1-2; 7 positions agree with TRBD1. This CDR3 is 15 amino acids long. Germline CDR1 and CDR2: LGHNT and FRNRAP. After removal of 1 base from V and 4 bases from J, the junction contained 6 bases not matched to a gene. The CDR3 bases are TGTGCTAGTGGTTTGGCCCCGGGACAGATCTATGGCTACACCTTC. It translates to CASGLAPGQIYGYTF.

This sequence joins TRBV7-3 and TRBJ2-2, with D possibly TRBD2 on 6 matching bases. The CDR3 contains 13 residues. The V and J ends lost 5 bases and 6 bases respectively, with 10 bases between them. Germline V lookup: CDR1 SGHTA, CDR2 FQGTGA. CDR3 loop: CASSLRESGELFF. The CDR3 DNA follows: TGTGCCAGCAGCCTTCGGGAGTCCGGGGAGCTGTTTTTT.

This chain connects TRBV2 to TRBJ2-3; no clear D gene. V shed 4 bases and J shed 2 bases, with 10 bases lying between them. CDR1 is SNHLY and CDR2 is FYNNEI in the germline V gene. This CDR3 has 14 amino acids. In DNA form, the CDR3 reads TGTGCCAGCAGTGTCCGGCGGAACACAGATACGCAGTATTTT. It specifies CASSVRRNTDTQYF.

This rearrangement joins TRBV6-4 to TRBJ2-3, with 10 nucleotides matching TRBD2. CDR1 is MRHNA and CDR2 is SNTAGT in the germline V gene. The CDR3 totals 16 residues. V shed 6 bases and J 8 bases; nucleotides not matched to a gene: 14. CDR3 protein: CASSAGSAAGGGTQYF. The DNA of the CDR3 is TGTGCCAGCAGCGCCGGTTCAGCAGCGGGGGGGGGTACGCAGTATTTT.